This entry is about one T cell receptor (beta chain). This receptor's antigen is unknown. No clone much larger than this one lies a single base away; base qualities are absent. This entry belongs to a study of control samples from healthy donors and cancer patients (dated by TCRdb to the early 2020s). The receptor library was made with the immunoSEQ multiplex PCR assay. What TCRdb holds here is the immuneACCESS table cut down to in-frame rearrangements. Part of the clones is not present; checked against another copy, under half of the missing clones reflect an unresolved V gene, and the others are unexplained. Within this sample are around 71,000 clones, with approximately 90% of them counted one time only. The ten largest clones add up to around 1.2% of the sample. Material: PBMCs. The source is a woman aged 45-59 years with colorectal cancer.

The nucleotides read TGTGCCAGCAGGGGGACAGTCTCTGGGGCCAACGTCCTGACTTTC. The encoded protein is CASRGTVSGANVLTF. The V gene is TRBV2 and the J gene is TRBJ2-6; 7 junctional bases match TRBD1. The cysteine opens and the phenylalanine closes a CDR3 of 15 amino acids. Here the CDR3 DNA is all that survives: 45 bases in frame from base 1. The germline V gene encodes CDR1 SNHLY and CDR2 FYNNEI. Germline trimming amounts to 6 bases on V and 0 bases on J, with 2 as the count of junction bases outside the gene matches.